The 27 T cell receptor beta chains listed next were all sequenced from one sample in a study of blood T cell repertoires in COVID-19 (dated by TCRdb to between 2020 and 2021). The method was the immunoSEQ multiplex PCR assay. TCRdb provides this immuneACCESS table in a form limited to in-frame rearrangements. Some clones are lacking; in checked studies, under half of them reflect an unresolved V gene, and why the rest are absent is not known. The sample table holds 350,000 to 400,000 clones, of which around 90% were seen once. The ten largest account for roughly 1.2% of the sample. The sequencing sample was made of PBMCs or T cells enriched from blood (not recorded which). The source of these receptors is a young woman who had recovered from COVID-19.

The chain is built from TRBV5-1 and TRBJ2-2, with 9 bases identical to TRBD1. V lost 3 bases, J lost 7 bases, and 10 bases stayed unmatched. In germline, CDR1 is SGHRS, CDR2 YFSETQ. The CDR3 runs 16 residues. CDR3 nucleotides: TGCGCCAGCAGCTCGAGGGACAGGGTCTTAATCGGGGAGCTGTTTTTT. It codes for CASSSRDRVLIGELFF.

CDR3 sequence reads: CASVDFLGSTDTQYF. The CDR3 nucleotides read TGTGCCAGCGTGGACTTCCTCGGTAGCACAGATACGCAGTATTTT. The chain uses TRBV6-5 and TRBJ2-3; perhaps TRBD2 as D (5 bases). This CDR3 comprises 15 residues. Germline CDR1 reads MNHEY; CDR2 reads SVGAGI. Trimming cost V 8 bases and J 0 bases, with 15 bases left between them.

This sequence joins TRBV19 and TRBJ2-3, with 10 bases lining up with TRBD1. J was trimmed by 3 bases and V by 7 bases; bases with no gene match: 1. Germline CDR1 and CDR2: LNHDA and SQIVND (reference sequence). This CDR3 has 13 amino acids. The CDR3 DNA reads TGTGCCAGTATGGGACAGGGGACAGATACGCAGTATTTT. Protein sequence: CASMGQGTDTQYF. Filled out from reference TRBV19 and TRBJ2-3, the complete variable domain reads DGGITQSPKYLFRKEGQNVTLSCEQNLNHDAMYWYRQDPGQGLRLIYYSQIVNDFQKGDIAEGYSVSREKKESFPLTVTSAQKNPTAFYLCASMGQGTDTQYFGPGTRLTVL.

The rearrangement uses TRBV4-1 and TRBJ1-4, with D perhaps TRBD1 (5 bases). Trimming removed 4 bases at V and 4 bases at J, with 13 bases between. Germline V CDR1 and CDR2: MGHRA, YSYEKL. The CDR3 is 15 amino acids. The CDR3 loop reads CASSLYAGDNEKLFF. The CDR3 DNA reads TGCGCCAGCAGCCTATACGCGGGGGATAATGAAAAACTGTTTTTT.

The chain joins TRBV4-1 to TRBJ1-1; 9 bases are a match to TRBD1. V lost 2 bases to trimming and J lost 3 bases; unmatched junction nucleotides: 4. The CDR3 consists of 15 residues. Germline V gene sequence: CDR1 MGHRA, CDR2 YSYEKL. The CDR3 sequence is CASSQWTGEDTEAFF. CDR3 nucleotide sequence: TGCGCCAGCAGCCAATGGACAGGGGAGGACACTGAAGCTTTCTTT.

This chain joins TRBV6-1 and TRBJ1-2; D is perhaps TRBD1 (6 bases). The CDR3 has 13 residues. The V and J ends lost 2 bases and 8 bases respectively, with 12 bases between them. From germline, CDR1 is MNHNS and CDR2 SASEGT. The CDR3 nucleotides are TGTGCCAGCAGTGAATCGGGGGGGCTGGGCTACACCTTC. Translation gives CASSESGGLGYTF.

The V gene is TRBV20-1, the J gene TRBJ2-7, with a weak D call TRBD1 (6 bases). Per germline, CDR1 DFQATT and CDR2 SNEGSKA (reference sequence). V was shortened by 6 bases and J by 6 bases, with 12 bases between the two germline ends. The CDR3 sequence is 11 residues long. CDR3 in amino acids: CSARTGPEQYF. The DNA of the CDR3 is TGCAGTGCGCGAACAGGGCCCGAGCAGTACTTC.

The chain couples TRBV7-3 to TRBJ2-1; no clear D. With 0 bases removed from V and 8 bases from J, the gap between germline ends came to 11 bases. Germline lookup yields CDR1 SGHTA and CDR2 FQGTGA. There are 14 residues in the CDR3. CDR3 region: CASSLTLWADEQFF. In DNA form, the CDR3 reads TGTGCCAGCAGCTTAACCCTATGGGCCGATGAGCAGTTCTTC.

The chain carries TRBV4-3 and TRBJ1-1; D unclear. V gave up 1 base and J gave up 1 base, with 10 bases separating them. Germline V lookup: CDR1 LGHNA, CDR2 YSLEER. This CDR3 contains 15 residues. DNA for the CDR3: TGCGCCAGCAGCCAAGTCGGGGTACCGAACACTGAAGCTTTCTTT. It specifies CASSQVGVPNTEAFF.

This clone has just a few counts. The gene calls are TRBV3-1 (or the pseudogene TRBV3-2) and TRBJ1-3; D uncertain. Germline V lookup: CDR1 LGHDT, CDR2 YNNKEL (reference sequence). Trimming removed 3 bases at V and 0 bases at J, with 12 bases between. CDR3 length: 16 residues. CDR3 loop: CASSQRLLRSGNTIYF. CDR3 coding DNA: TGTGCCAGCAGCCAGAGACTTCTACGCTCTGGAAACACCATATATTTT.

J is TRBJ2-1 and V is TRBV7-2, with a tentative D call TRBD2 (6 bases). In germline, CDR1 is SGHTA, CDR2 FQGNSA. The CDR3 extends over 15 amino acids. V lost 5 bases and J 8 bases, leaving 19 bases between the germline ends. In DNA form, the CDR3 reads TGTGCCAGCAGCCCCCGGGGGACGGTCTCTCATGAGCAGTTCTTC. This gives the protein CASSPRGTVSHEQFF.

The rearrangement links TRBV10-3 to TRBJ2-7; 8 nucleotides agree with TRBD1. The CDR3 has 13 amino acids. In germline, CDR1 is ENHRY, CDR2 SYGVKD. V trimming: 10 bases; J trimming: 3 bases; junction bases outside the gene matches: 8. Here the CDR3 reads CATSTGDDYEQYF. DNA of the CDR3: TGTGCCACATCGACAGGGGACGACTACGAGCAGTACTTC.

The chain has TRBV6-6 and TRBJ2-3; 14 nucleotides match TRBD2. CDR1 is MNHNY and CDR2 is SVGAGI in the germline V gene (reference sequence). With 5 bases clipped from V and 2 bases from J, the junction kept 15 bases outside the gene matches. CDR3 length equals 20 residues. In DNA, the CDR3 is TGTGCCAGCAGTCCGACACCGGGACTAGCGGGGGACTATGACACAGATACGCAGTATTTT. This translates into CASSPTPGLAGDYDTDTQYF.

The table lists this clone with a few counts. The V gene is TRBV28, the J gene TRBJ1-6; D possibly corresponds to TRBD1 (5 bases). The ends were cut back, 2 bases at V and 0 bases at J, with 11 bases in the middle. The CDR3 consists of 17 residues. Germline assignment: CDR1 MDHEN and CDR2 SYDVKM. As DNA, the CDR3 is TGTGCCAGCAGTTTAGGGCAGGGCGCCTCCTATAATTCACCCCTCCACTTT. It codes for CASSLGQGASYNSPLHF.

The V gene is TRBV3-1 (or the pseudogene TRBV3-2), the J gene TRBJ1-3; D uncertain. V was shortened by 4 bases and J by 4 bases, with 14 bases between the two germline ends. Germline assignment: CDR1 LGHDT and CDR2 YNNKEL (reference sequence). CDR3 size: 15 residues. In DNA, the CDR3 is TGTGCCAGCAGCCGAGCAATCGGCGGGGGAAACACCATATATTTT. This codes for CASSRAIGGGNTIYF.

The J gene is TRBJ1-3, the V gene TRBV7-6; D gene ambiguous. The CDR3 runs to 15 residues. Per the germline V gene, CDR1 is SGHVS and CDR2 is FNYEAQ. The ends were cut back, 2 bases at V and 0 bases at J, with 8 bases in the middle. The CDR3: CASSLRASSGNTIYF. The CDR3 bases are TGTGCCAGCAGCTTACGCGCGTCCTCTGGAAACACCATATATTTT.

This chain uses TRBV28 with TRBJ2-2; a weak D match, TRBD1 (6 bases). Trimming took 6 bases from V and 9 from J, leaving 20 bases between them. The CDR3 spans 15 residues. Germline CDR1 MDHEN, CDR2 SYDVKM. The CDR3, as DNA: TGTGCCAGCAGCCGTGGACAGAGAGCTGACCGGGAGCTGTTTTTT. Its protein is CASSRGQRADRELFF.

CDR3 protein: CATAPSATGELFF. In DNA, the CDR3 is TGTGCCACCGCCCCTAGCGCTACCGGGGAGCTGTTTTTT. V and J are TRBV2 and TRBJ2-2; weak D call: TRBD2 (6 bases). CDR1 is SNHLY, CDR2 FYNNEI, per germline. V was shortened by 10 bases and J by 5 bases, with 14 bases between the two germline ends. The CDR3 is made up of 13 amino acids.

This chain joins TRBV2 and TRBJ1-1; possible D gene TRBD1, 5 bases. The CDR3 has 14 amino acids. Germline V gene sequence: CDR1 SNHLY, CDR2 FYNNEI. Deletions cut 5 bases from V and 0 bases from J, with 10 bases between. DNA of the CDR3: TGTGCCAGCAGTCGCGGGGCGGTGAACACTGAAGCTTTCTTT. This gives the protein CASSRGAVNTEAFF.

This clone was observed once. V and J are TRBV24-1 and TRBJ2-7; possible D gene TRBD1, 6 bases. CDR3 size: 14 residues. The ends were cut back, 3 bases at V and 5 bases at J, with 13 bases in the middle. Germline V lookup: CDR1 KGHDR, CDR2 SFDVKD. The CDR3 here is CATSDRGTQNEQYF. As DNA, the CDR3 is TGTGCCACCAGTGATAGGGGGACCCAGAACGAGCAGTACTTC.

V and J are TRBV18 and TRBJ2-5, with D possibly matching TRBD2 (6 bases). CDR1 is KGHSH, CDR2 LQKENI, per germline. The CDR3 is made up of 17 amino acids. The V gene lost 3 bases and the J gene lost 5 bases, with 22 bases spanning the gap. The CDR3 DNA reads TGTGCCAGCTCACCCGGGACTCCCGCGCCCCCCAGCGAGACCCAGTACTTC. Encoded protein: CASSPGTPAPPSETQYF.

The chain has TRBV7-6 and TRBJ2-1; 7 bases are a match to TRBD1. Germline loops: CDR1 SGHVS, CDR2 FNYEAQ. This CDR3 has 16 amino acids. V gave up 5 bases and J gave up 2 bases; unmatched junction bases: 9. In nucleotides, the CDR3 is TGTGCCAGCAGCCCGGAGGTCCAGGGGGCCTACAATGAGCAGTTCTTC. Translation gives CASSPEVQGAYNEQFF.

This chain joins TRBV4-1 and TRBJ2-3, with D possibly TRBD2 on 7 matching bases. The CDR3 consists of 15 residues. The germline gives CDR1 MGHRA, CDR2 YSYEKL. V was trimmed by 0 bases and J by 6 bases, leaving 13 bases between them. The CDR3: CASSQDGGALDTQYF. CDR3 DNA sequence: TGCGCCAGCAGCCAAGATGGGGGGGCTCTGGATACGCAGTATTTT.

The chain has TRBV25-1 and TRBJ2-5; unclear D gene. The germline gives CDR1 MGHDK, CDR2 SYGVNS. This CDR3 is 14 amino acids long. Trimming cost V 4 bases and J 2 bases, with 11 bases left between them. The CDR3 is CASSVASEQETQYF. The CDR3 nucleotides are TGTGCCAGCAGTGTGGCTTCGGAGCAAGAGACCCAGTACTTC.

The CDR3 nucleotides read TGTGCCACCAGCCCGCGGACAGTGCATCAGCCCCAGCATTTT. It yields the protein CATSPRTVHQPQHF. The V call is TRBV15, the J call TRBJ1-5, with D perhaps TRBD1 (6 bases). The CDR3 runs 14 residues. The V gene lost 5 bases and the J gene lost 5 bases, with 13 bases spanning the gap. Per the germline V gene, CDR1 is LNHNV and CDR2 is YYDKDF (reference sequence).

This chain joins TRBV4-3 and TRBJ2-7; D is possibly TRBD1 (6 bases). Per germline, CDR1 LGHNA and CDR2 YSLEER. The CDR3 loop spans 15 amino acids. V lost 4 bases and J lost 2, with 15 bases in between. Here the CDR3 DNA reads TGCGCCAGCAGCCCGTCCGGGACATCGACCTACGAGCAGTACTTC. Its protein is CASSPSGTSTYEQYF.

The chain combines TRBV7-2 with TRBJ1-5; D not certain. Between the trimmed V and J ends, which lost 5 bases and 7 bases, there was a span of 9 bases. The CDR3 runs 12 residues. Germline V gives CDR1 SGHTA, CDR2 FQGNSA. CDR3 sequence (DNA): TGTGCCAGCAGCCGGGTAGGCCAGCCCCAGCATTTT. Amino acid sequence: CASSRVGQPQHF.